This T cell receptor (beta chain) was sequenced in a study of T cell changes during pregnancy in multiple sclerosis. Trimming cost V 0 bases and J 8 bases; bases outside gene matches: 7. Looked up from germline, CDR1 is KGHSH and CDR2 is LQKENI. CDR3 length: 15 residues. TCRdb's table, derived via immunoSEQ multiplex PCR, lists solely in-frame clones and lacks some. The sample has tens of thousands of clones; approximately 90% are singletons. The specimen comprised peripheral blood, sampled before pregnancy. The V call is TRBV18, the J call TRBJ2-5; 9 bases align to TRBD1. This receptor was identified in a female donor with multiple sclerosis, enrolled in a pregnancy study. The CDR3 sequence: CASSPPGQGGRTQYF. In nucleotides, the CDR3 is TGTGCCAGCTCACCACCGGGACAGGGAGGTCGAACCCAGTACTTC.